The 26 T cell receptor beta chains below were found in one sample sequenced in a study of T cells in Graves' hyperthyroidism and ophthalmopathy. The TCR beta CDR3 regions underwent amplification using RNA transcripts as the source. HTBI primers were employed in a first-round RT-PCR of the TCR CDR3. MiXCR, run by TCRdb on the multiplex PCR reads, gives a single entry per CDR3 protein. The sample contains roughly 840,000 distinct CDR3 sequences, roughly 37% of which appear only once. Sequenced material: blood. The receptors shown here come from a man between 18 and 35 years old with Graves' hyperthyroidism.

The chain couples TRBV20-1 to TRBJ1-1, with no clear D. V gave up 6 bases and J gave up 0 bases, with 11 bases separating them. CDR1 DFQATT and CDR2 SNEGSKA come from the germline V gene (reference sequence). The CDR3 is made up of 13 amino acids. CDR3 nucleotides: TGCAGTGCAATCAGCCACCTGAACACTGAAGCTTTCTTT. As protein: CSAISHLNTEAFF.

This clonotype was counted at least ten times. J is TRBJ2-2 and V is TRBV29-1; possible D gene TRBD2, 5 bases. Trimming cost V 4 bases and J 6 bases, with 9 bases left between them. Germline V CDR1 and CDR2: SQVTM, ANQGSEA. The CDR3 spans 12 residues. CDR3 nucleotides: TGCAGCGTTGTCGGGATGTCCGGGGAGCTGTTTTTT. Translating it yields CSVVGMSGELFF.

The chain uses TRBV7-2 and TRBJ1-5; D not certain. Germline V CDR1 and CDR2: SGHTA, FQGNSA. Trimming removed 5 bases at V and 4 bases at J, with 15 bases between. This CDR3 spans 15 amino acids. The CDR3 DNA reads as TGTGCCAGCAGCCCCGTTGCGGGGAGTAATCAGCCCCAGCATTTT. It codes for CASSPVAGSNQPQHF.

This clonotype turned up a few times. This chain links TRBV29-1 with TRBJ1-5, with D perhaps matching TRBD1 (5 bases). The germline gives CDR1 SQVTM, CDR2 ANQGSEA. V lost 6 bases and J 4 bases, leaving 7 bases between the germline ends. The CDR3 runs to 11 residues. CDR3 protein: CSVGGNQPQHF. Written as DNA, the CDR3 is TGCAGCGTCGGGGGAAATCAGCCCCAGCATTTT.

This clonotype was detected ten times or more. The chain carries TRBV2 and TRBJ1-3; D remains unclear. Germline CDR1 SNHLY, CDR2 FYNNEI. This CDR3 has 12 residues. V was cut by 4 bases and J by 4 bases, with 5 bases left in between. CDR3 sequence: CASSAEGNTIYF. CDR3 nucleotides: TGTGCCAGCAGTGCCGAAGGAAACACCATATATTTT.

This clonotype was observed a handful of times. The V and J genes are TRBV11-2 and TRBJ1-4; 7 bases line up with TRBD1. CDR3 length equals 16 residues. The J segment lost 0 bases and the V segment lost 5 bases, leaving 6 bases of the junction unmatched. Germline-derived CDR1 and CDR2 are SGHAT and FQNNGV. CDR3 in DNA: TGTGCCAGCAGCAGGGGGCAGGTTGCAACTAATGAAAAACTGTTTTTT. Translating gives CASSRGQVATNEKLFF.

V gene TRBV10-3 combines with J gene TRBJ1-2; D perhaps matches TRBD1 (5 bases). The germline V gene has CDR1 ENHRY and CDR2 SYGVKD. The CDR3 length is 13 residues. The V gene lost 10 bases and the J gene lost 4 bases, with 16 bases spanning the gap. CDR3 protein: CASNPQGPYGYTF. CDR3 nucleotides: TGTGCCAGCAACCCTCAGGGACCCTATGGCTACACCTTC.

This clonotype has just a few counts. The chain combines TRBV11-2 with TRBJ1-4, with 7 nucleotides matching TRBD1. Germline V gene sequence: CDR1 SGHAT, CDR2 FQNNGV. This CDR3 contains 15 residues. V dropped 1 base and J dropped 4; count of bases not matched to a gene: 3. CDR3 nucleotides: TGTGCCAGCAGCTTAGGGGGACAGATTAATGAAAAACTGTTTTTT. Protein: CASSLGGQINEKLFF.

This clonotype was counted a few times. J is TRBJ1-1 and V is TRBV12-3 or TRBV12-4; maybe TRBD1 (5 bases). V shed 2 bases and J shed 5 bases, with 15 bases lying between them. The CDR3 spans 15 residues. CDR3 sequence: CASSLLGLLGTEAFF. For the CDR3, the DNA is TGTGCCAGCAGTTTATTGGGGCTCCTAGGAACTGAAGCTTTCTTT.

The rearrangement uses TRBV7-8 and TRBJ1-1; no definite D call. Trimming shortened V by 5 bases and J by 9 bases, and 19 bases separated the two germline ends. The CDR3 is 14 amino acids. Germline CDR1 SGHVS, CDR2 FQNEAQ. In DNA, the CDR3 is TGTGCCAGCAGCCATCCCACGGACGACCCTCAAGCTTTCTTT. Its translation: CASSHPTDDPQAFF. The variable domain in full, with the rest retrieved from reference TRBV7-8 and TRBJ1-1, is GAGVSQSPRYKVAKRGQDVALRCDPISGHVSLFWYQQALGQGPEFLTYFQNEAQLDKSGLPSDRFFAERPEGSVSTLKIQRTQQEDSAVYLCASSHPTDDPQAFFGQGTRLTVV.

As to this clonotype: A much larger clone sits a single nucleotide away, making a read error possible. The V call is TRBV7-9, the J call TRBJ1-3, with 7 bases lining up with TRBD1. Germline V lookup: CDR1 SEHNR, CDR2 FQNEAQ (reference sequence). The CDR3 is 15 residues long. The CDR3 here is CASSPGTASGSTIYF. DNA of the CDR3: TGTGCCAGCAGTCCCGGGACAGCCTCTGGAAGCACCATATATTTT.

V usage is TRBV6-6 and J usage is TRBJ1-4; tentatively, D is TRBD1 (6 bases). Per germline, CDR1 MNHNY and CDR2 SVGAGI (reference sequence). This CDR3 is 13 amino acids long. V lost 10 bases and J 0 bases, leaving 9 bases between the germline ends. CDR3 residues: CAIRTATNEKLFF. The CDR3, as DNA: TGTGCCATCCGGACAGCAACTAATGAAAAACTGTTTTTT.

The chain is built from TRBV7-9 and TRBJ2-5; 8 bases map to TRBD2. The CDR3 has 15 amino acids. Germline V gene sequence: CDR1 SEHNR, CDR2 FQNEAQ (reference sequence). V was clipped by 5 bases and J by 5 bases; unmatched bases: 10. This CDR3 is CASSRAGLESETQYF. CDR3 nucleotide sequence: TGTGCCAGCAGCCGTGCGGGACTAGAATCGGAGACCCAGTACTTC.

This clonotype was recorded a few times. V is TRBV7-8 and J is TRBJ2-7; D unresolved. The CDR3 loop spans 13 amino acids. V was trimmed by 4 bases and J by 3 bases, leaving 10 bases between them. From germline, CDR1 is SGHVS and CDR2 FQNEAQ. CDR3 in amino acids: CASSWLGRYEQYF. The CDR3 region has the DNA TGTGCCAGCAGCTGGCTAGGGCGCTACGAGCAGTACTTC.

This clonotype has just a few counts. The chain employs TRBV13 and TRBJ1-4, with D possibly TRBD1 on 5 matching bases. This CDR3 is built from 15 residues. The germline CDR1 and CDR2 sequences are PRHDT and FYEKMQ (reference sequence). V was cut by 5 bases and J by 11 bases, with 21 bases left in between. DNA for the CDR3: TGTGCCAGCAGCGGCCCGCCGGGACCGTCGGGGAAACTGTTTTTT. Its protein product is CASSGPPGPSGKLFF. Complete variable domain (other parts from reference TRBV13 and TRBJ1-4): AAGVIQSPRHLIKEKRETATLKCYPIPRHDTVYWYQQGPGQDPQFLISFYEKMQSDKGSIPDRFSAQQFSDYHSELNMSSLELGDSALYFCASSGPPGPSGKLFFGSGTQLSVL.

This chain connects TRBV7-2 to TRBJ1-3; 8 positions agree with TRBD1. Germline trimming cut 1 base from V and 3 bases from J; bases unmatched to any gene: 5. Looked up from germline, CDR1 is SGHTA and CDR2 is FQGNSA. This CDR3 has 16 amino acids. DNA for the CDR3: TGTGCCAGCAGCTTAGTCGCAGGGGGCCGTGGAAACACCATATATTTT. It is translated as CASSLVAGGRGNTIYF.

This clonotype has a handful of counts. The chain is built from TRBV7-9 and TRBJ2-7; TRBD2 aligns across 9 bases. The CDR3 is made up of 13 amino acids. Germline values: CDR1 SEHNR, CDR2 FQNEAQ (reference sequence). The trim removed 4 bases at V and 5 bases at J, leaving 3 bases unmatched. The CDR3 DNA sequence: TGTGCCAGCAGCTATAGCGGGAGCGACGAGCAGTACTTC. This codes for CASSYSGSDEQYF.

This clonotype occurred a few times. V usage is TRBV7-2 and J usage is TRBJ2-5; 8 nucleotides align to TRBD2. The V gene end was trimmed by 2 bases and the J gene end by 4 bases; junction bases not matched to a gene: 9. Germline CDR1 SGHTA, CDR2 FQGNSA. The CDR3 has 16 amino acids. The CDR3 region is CASSLKGGGTLETQYF. Written as DNA, the CDR3 is TGTGCCAGCAGCTTAAAGGGCGGGGGGACTTTAGAGACCCAGTACTTC. Supplemented by reference TRBV7-2 and TRBJ2-5, the full variable domain reads GAGVSQSPSNKVTEKGKDVELRCDPISGHTALYWYRQSLGQGLEFLIYFQGNSAPDKSGLPSDRFSAERTGGSVSTLTIQRTQQEDSAVYLCASSLKGGGTLETQYFGPGTRLLVL.

This clonotype was seen a single time. The J gene is TRBJ2-6, the V gene TRBV7-9; D is undetermined. V was shortened by 4 bases and J by 4 bases, with 11 bases between the two germline ends. CDR1 is SEHNR and CDR2 is FQNEAQ in the germline V gene (reference sequence). This CDR3 comprises 15 residues. The CDR3 is CASSYAQSGANVLTF. CDR3 in DNA: TGTGCCAGCAGCTATGCGCAAAGCGGGGCCAACGTCCTGACTTTC.

This rearrangement joins TRBV9 to TRBJ2-7, with D perhaps TRBD1 (5 bases). V was pared by 5 bases and J by 1 base, with 16 bases between. CDR3 length: 15 amino acids. The germline gives CDR1 SGDLS, CDR2 YYNGEE. The CDR3 reads CASSYGGAGSYEQYF. The CDR3 nucleotides are TGTGCCAGCAGTTACGGTGGGGCAGGGTCCTACGAGCAGTACTTC. Variable domain in full (rest from reference TRBV9 and TRBJ2-7): DSGVTQTPKHLITATGQRVTLRCSPRSGDLSVYWYQQSLDQGLQFLIQYYNGEERAKGNILERFSAQQFPDLHSELNLSSLELGDSALYFCASSYGGAGSYEQYFGPGTRLTVT.

CDR3 coding DNA: TGTGCCAGCAGTGAAGAAGAGTTTCCCTACACTGAAGCTTTCTTT. Protein: CASSEEEFPYTEAFF. The chain joins TRBV2 to TRBJ1-1; no definite D call. Germline V lookup: CDR1 SNHLY, CDR2 FYNNEI. The CDR3 contains 15 residues. V was trimmed by 1 base and J by 3 bases, leaving 12 bases between them.

In this sample, this clonotype turned up many times. The J gene is TRBJ2-5, the V gene TRBV29-1; D possibly corresponds to TRBD2 (5 bases). CDR1 is SQVTM and CDR2 is ANQGSEA in the germline V gene. V lost 6 bases and J 3 bases, leaving 14 bases between the germline ends. The CDR3 is made up of 13 amino acids. CDR3 DNA: TGCAGCGTCCTTACGCCCGGGAAAGAGACCCAGTACTTC. Translation gives CSVLTPGKETQYF.

Ten or more counts support this clonotype. The V call is TRBV5-1, the J call TRBJ1-1; a possible D gene is TRBD1 (5 bases). The CDR3 loop spans 14 amino acids. Germline V gives CDR1 SGHRS, CDR2 YFSETQ. Trimming stripped 0 bases from V and 0 bases from J, with 6 bases between. The CDR3 nucleotides are TGCGCCAGCAGCTTGGAAGGGGTGAACACTGAAGCTTTCTTT. Translation: CASSLEGVNTEAFF.

At least ten counts were recorded for this clonotype. The gene calls are TRBV19 and TRBJ2-7; TRBD2 agrees at 7 bases. Germline V gives CDR1 LNHDA, CDR2 SQIVND (reference sequence). The CDR3 totals 14 residues. The junction had 6 bases not matched to a gene; V was cut back by 3 bases and J by 4 bases. The CDR3 spells CASSIQRGRYEQYF. CDR3 DNA sequence: TGTGCCAGTAGTATCCAGCGGGGAAGATACGAGCAGTACTTC. Combining the CDR3 with reference TRBV19 and TRBJ2-7 gives the whole variable domain DGGITQSPKYLFRKEGQNVTLSCEQNLNHDAMYWYRQDPGQGLRLIYYSQIVNDFQKGDIAEGYSVSREKKESFPLTVTSAQKNPTAFYLCASSIQRGRYEQYFGPGTRLTVT.

This CDR3 is CSVWVVASGNTIYF. CDR3 nucleotides: TGCAGCGTTTGGGTTGTGGCCTCTGGAAACACCATATATTTT. This sequence joins TRBV29-1 and TRBJ1-3; D not resolved. Germline V lookup: CDR1 SQVTM, CDR2 ANQGSEA. Trimming shortened V by 5 bases and J by 0 bases, and 11 bases separated the two germline ends. The CDR3 sequence is 14 residues long.

This clonotype was recorded a few times. The chain uses TRBV5-1 and TRBJ1-2, with unresolved D. Trimming took off 1 base at V and 6 bases at J, with 16 bases between the two ends. This CDR3 is built from 15 residues. Per germline, CDR1 SGHRS and CDR2 YFSETQ. The DNA for the CDR3 is TGCGCCAGCAGCTTGTTTAACGGTGGGGTCGATGGCTACACCTTC. It specifies CASSLFNGGVDGYTF.